This entry features one T cell receptor (beta chain) sequence. The PCR made use of 60 Vbeta and 13 Jbeta primers. Assay used: immunoSEQ multiplex PCR; TCRdb lists only in-frame clones, some missing. Among approximately 170,000 clones listed, around four fifths were seen once. This specimen belongs to a study of cytomegalovirus exposure and HLA in healthy donors. CDR3 length: 15 amino acids. The germline gives CDR1 SGDLS, CDR2 YYNGEE. V was pared by 0 bases and J by 3 bases, with 12 bases between. The sequence derives from a female donor in good health and CMV-seronegative. Specimen: PBMCs. The chain couples TRBV9 to TRBJ2-5, with a possible D match to TRBD2 (6 bases). The CDR3 DNA reads as TGTGCCAGCAGCGTAGTGGGGACTTTTGAAGAGACCCAGTACTTC. Amino acid sequence: CASSVVGTFEETQYF.